This TCR beta chain was identified during a study of blood T cell repertoires in COVID-19. Across the whole study: The study drew acute and convalescent COVID-19 samples from the United States, Italy and Spain. PBMCs, B-cell-depleted T cells, or T cells were the source of the cDNA or gDNA that made up the material.

Per the original methods: Estimation of nucleated cell counts was performed using reference gene primer amplification. Method: immunoSEQ multiplex PCR; TCRdb's copy keeps in-frame clones and lacks some. V and J calls and clone size are copied from that table; D and trimming were computed from the DNA. This sample has around 170,000 clones, with less than 90% found just once. This clone came up once. Germline V gives CDR1 SGHVS, CDR2 FQNEAQ. V dropped 5 bases and J dropped 6; count of bases not matched to a gene: 10. The CDR3 has 14 amino acids. The chain links TRBV7-8 to TRBJ2-7; TRBD1 agrees at 7 bases. Sequencing was carried out using peripheral blood. This clonotype was sampled from a man between 18 and 29 years old with active or convalescent COVID-19. The CDR3 DNA sequence: TGTGCCAGCAGCCTGATTATCGGACAGGCCGAGCAGTACTTC. Translating gives CASSLIIGQAEQYF.